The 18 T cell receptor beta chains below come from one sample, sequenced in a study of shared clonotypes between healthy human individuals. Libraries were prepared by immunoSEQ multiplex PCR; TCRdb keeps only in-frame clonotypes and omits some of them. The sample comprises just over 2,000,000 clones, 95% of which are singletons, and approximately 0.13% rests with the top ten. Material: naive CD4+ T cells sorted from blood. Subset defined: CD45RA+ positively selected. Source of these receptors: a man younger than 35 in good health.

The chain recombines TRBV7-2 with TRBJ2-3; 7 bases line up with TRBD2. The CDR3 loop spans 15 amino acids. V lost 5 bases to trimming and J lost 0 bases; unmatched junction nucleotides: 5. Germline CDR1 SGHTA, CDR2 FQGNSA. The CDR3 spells CASSRRLASTDTQYF. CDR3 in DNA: TGTGCCAGCAGCAGACGACTAGCTAGCACAGATACGCAGTATTTT.

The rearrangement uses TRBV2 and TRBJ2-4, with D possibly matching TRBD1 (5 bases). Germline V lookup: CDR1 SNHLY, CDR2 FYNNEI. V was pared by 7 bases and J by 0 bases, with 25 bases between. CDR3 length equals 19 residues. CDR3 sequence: CASTAPGSYVPLAKNIQYF. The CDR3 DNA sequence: TGTGCCAGCACTGCCCCAGGGTCTTATGTCCCGCTAGCCAAAAACATTCAGTACTTC.

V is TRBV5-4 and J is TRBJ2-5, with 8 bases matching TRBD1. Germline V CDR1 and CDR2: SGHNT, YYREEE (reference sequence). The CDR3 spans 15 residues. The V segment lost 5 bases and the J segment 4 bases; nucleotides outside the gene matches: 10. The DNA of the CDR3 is TGTGCCAGCAGTTCCCAGGACAGGGTGGGAGAGACCCAGTACTTC. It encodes CASSSQDRVGETQYF. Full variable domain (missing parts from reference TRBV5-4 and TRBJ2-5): ETGVTQSPTHLIKTRGQQVTLRCSSQSGHNTVSWYQQALGQGPQFIFQYYREEENGRGNFPPRFSGLQFPNYSSELNVNALELDDSALYLCASSSQDRVGETQYFGPGTRLLVL.

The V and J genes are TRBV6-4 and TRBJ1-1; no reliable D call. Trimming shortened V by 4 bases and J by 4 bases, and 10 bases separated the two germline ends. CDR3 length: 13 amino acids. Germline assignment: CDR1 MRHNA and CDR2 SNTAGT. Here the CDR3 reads CASSVGFGTEAFF. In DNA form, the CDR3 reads TGTGCCAGCAGTGTTGGGTTTGGCACTGAAGCTTTCTTT.

CDR3 loop: CASSAGSAVYEQYF. In DNA, the CDR3 is TGTGCCAGCAGCGCGGGGTCCGCCGTCTACGAGCAGTACTTC. This chain connects TRBV9 to TRBJ2-7, with D maybe TRBD2 (5 bases). This CDR3 comprises 14 residues. Trimming removed 3 bases at V and 3 bases at J, with 13 bases between. In germline, CDR1 is SGDLS, CDR2 YYNGEE.

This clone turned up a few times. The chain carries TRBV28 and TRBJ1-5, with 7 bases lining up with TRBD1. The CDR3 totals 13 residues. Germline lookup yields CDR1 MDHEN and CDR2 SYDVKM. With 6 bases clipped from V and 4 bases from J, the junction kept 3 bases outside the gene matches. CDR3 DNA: TGTGCCAGCAGGGGACAGCAAAATCAGCCCCAGCATTTT. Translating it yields CASRGQQNQPQHF.

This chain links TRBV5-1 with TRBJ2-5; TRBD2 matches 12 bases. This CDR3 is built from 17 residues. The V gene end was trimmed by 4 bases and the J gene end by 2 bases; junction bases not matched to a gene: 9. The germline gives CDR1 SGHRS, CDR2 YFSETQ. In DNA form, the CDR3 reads TGCGCCAGCAGCAAGGGACTAGCGGGTTTATCACAAGAGACCCAGTACTTC. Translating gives CASSKGLAGLSQETQYF.

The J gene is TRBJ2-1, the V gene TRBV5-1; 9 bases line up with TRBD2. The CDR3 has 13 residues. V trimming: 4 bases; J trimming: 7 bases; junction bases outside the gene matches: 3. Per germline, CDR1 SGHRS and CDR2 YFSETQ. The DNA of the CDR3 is TGCGCCAGCAGCCCTAGCGGGAAAAATGAGCAGTTCTTC. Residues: CASSPSGKNEQFF.

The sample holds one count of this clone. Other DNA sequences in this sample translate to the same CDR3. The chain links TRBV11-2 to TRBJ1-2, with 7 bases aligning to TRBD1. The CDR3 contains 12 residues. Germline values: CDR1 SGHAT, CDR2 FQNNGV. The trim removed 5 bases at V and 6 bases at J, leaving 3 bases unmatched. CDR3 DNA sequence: TGTGCCAGCAGCAGACAGGGAGATGGCTACACCTTC. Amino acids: CASSRQGDGYTF. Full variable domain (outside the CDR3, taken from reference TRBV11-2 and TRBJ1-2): EAGVAQSPRYKIIEKRQSVAFWCNPISGHATLYWYQQILGQGPKLLIQFQNNGVVDDSQLPKDRFSAERLKGVDSTLKIQPAKLEDSAVYLCASSRQGDGYTFGSGTRLTVV.

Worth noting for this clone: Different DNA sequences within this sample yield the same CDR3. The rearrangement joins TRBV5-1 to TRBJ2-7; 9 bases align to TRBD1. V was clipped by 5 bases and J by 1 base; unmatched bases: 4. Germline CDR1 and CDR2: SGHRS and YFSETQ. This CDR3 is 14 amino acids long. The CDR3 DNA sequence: TGCGCCAGCAGTCGGACAGGGGATTCCTACGAGCAGTACTTC. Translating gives CASSRTGDSYEQYF.

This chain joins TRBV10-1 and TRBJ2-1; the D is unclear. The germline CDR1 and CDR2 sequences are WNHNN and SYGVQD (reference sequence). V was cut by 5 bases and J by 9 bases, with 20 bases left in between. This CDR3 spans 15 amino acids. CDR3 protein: CASSTGSSLQGEQFF. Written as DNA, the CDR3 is TGCGCCAGCAGTACCGGGTCTTCCCTCCAAGGTGAGCAGTTCTTC.

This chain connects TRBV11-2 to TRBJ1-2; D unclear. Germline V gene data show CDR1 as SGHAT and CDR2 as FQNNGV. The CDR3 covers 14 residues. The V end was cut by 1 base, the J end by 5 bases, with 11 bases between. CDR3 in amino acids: CASSLVLGPYGYTF. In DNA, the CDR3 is TGTGCCAGCAGCTTAGTACTCGGACCTTATGGCTACACCTTC.

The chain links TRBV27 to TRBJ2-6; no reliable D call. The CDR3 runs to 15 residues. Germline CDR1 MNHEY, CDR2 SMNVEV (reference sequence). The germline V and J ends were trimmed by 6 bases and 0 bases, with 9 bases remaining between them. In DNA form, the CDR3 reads TGTGCCAGCAGGCAGGTCCGCTCTGGGGCCAACGTCCTGACTTTC. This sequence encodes CASRQVRSGANVLTF.

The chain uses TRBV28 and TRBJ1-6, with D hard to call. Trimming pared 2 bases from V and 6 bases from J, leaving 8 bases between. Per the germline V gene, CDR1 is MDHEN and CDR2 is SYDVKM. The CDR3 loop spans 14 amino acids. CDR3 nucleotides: TGTGCCAGCAGTTTAGTCAGCCTTAATTCACCCCTCCACTTT. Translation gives CASSLVSLNSPLHF. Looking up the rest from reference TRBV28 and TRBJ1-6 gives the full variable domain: DVKVTQSSRYLVKRTGEKVFLECVQDMDHENMFWYRQDPGLGLRLIYFSYDVKMKEKGDIPEGYSVSREKKERFSLILESASTNQTSMYLCASSLVSLNSPLHFGNGTRLTVT.

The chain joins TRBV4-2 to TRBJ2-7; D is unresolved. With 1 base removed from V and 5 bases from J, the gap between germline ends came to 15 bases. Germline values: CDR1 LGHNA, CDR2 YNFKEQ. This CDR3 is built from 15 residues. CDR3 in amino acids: CASSQAGGTRDEQYF. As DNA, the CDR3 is TGTGCCAGCAGCCAAGCCGGCGGAACGCGAGACGAGCAGTACTTC.

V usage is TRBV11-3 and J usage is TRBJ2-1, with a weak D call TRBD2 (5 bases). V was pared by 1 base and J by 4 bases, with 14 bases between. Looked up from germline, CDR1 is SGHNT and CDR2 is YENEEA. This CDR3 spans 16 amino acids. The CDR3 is CASSLATTSLYNEQFF. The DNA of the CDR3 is TGTGCCAGCAGCTTAGCGACTACCTCATTGTACAATGAGCAGTTCTTC.

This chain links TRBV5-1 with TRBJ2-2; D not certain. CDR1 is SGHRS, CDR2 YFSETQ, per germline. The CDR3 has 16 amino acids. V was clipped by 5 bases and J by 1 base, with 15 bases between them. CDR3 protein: CASSLRTAVNTGELFF. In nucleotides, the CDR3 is TGCGCCAGCAGTTTAAGGACGGCGGTGAACACCGGGGAGCTGTTTTTT. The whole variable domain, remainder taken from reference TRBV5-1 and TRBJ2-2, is KAGVTQTPRYLIKTRGQQVTLSCSPISGHRSVSWYQQTPGQGLQFLFEYFSETQRNKGNFPGRFSGRQFSNSRSEMNVSTLELGDSALYLCASSLRTAVNTGELFFGEGSRLTVL.

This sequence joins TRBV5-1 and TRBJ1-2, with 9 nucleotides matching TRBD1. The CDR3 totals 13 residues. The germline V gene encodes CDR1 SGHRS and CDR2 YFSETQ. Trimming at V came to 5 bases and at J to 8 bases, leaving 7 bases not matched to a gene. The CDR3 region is CASRPTGGNGYTF. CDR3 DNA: TGCGCCAGCAGACCTACAGGGGGCAACGGCTACACCTTC.